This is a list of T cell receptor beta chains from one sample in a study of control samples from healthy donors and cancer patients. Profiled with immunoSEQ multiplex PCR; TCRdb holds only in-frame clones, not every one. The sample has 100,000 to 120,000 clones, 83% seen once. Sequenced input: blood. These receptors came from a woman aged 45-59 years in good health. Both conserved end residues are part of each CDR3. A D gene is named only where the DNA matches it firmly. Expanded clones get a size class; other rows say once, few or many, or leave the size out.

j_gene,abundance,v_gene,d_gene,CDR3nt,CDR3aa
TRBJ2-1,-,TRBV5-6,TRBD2,TGTGCCAGCAGCTTGGGTGGCGGGAGTAGGTACAATGAGCAGTTCTTC,CASSLGGGSRYNEQFF
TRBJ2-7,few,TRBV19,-,TGTGCCAGTAGTACCCCCCTGGGGGGCGCGAATTACGAGCAGTACTTC,CASSTPLGGANYEQYF
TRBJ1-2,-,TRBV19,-,TGTGCCAGTTCCCGACGGGAGGGGGGCTACACCTTC,CASSRREGGYTF
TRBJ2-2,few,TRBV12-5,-,TGTGCTAGTGGTTTTCTGAGCACCCGGGAGCTGTTTTTT,CASGFLSTRELFF
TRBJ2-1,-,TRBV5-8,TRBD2,TGTGCCAGCAATCAGCGGGGGGGCTCGTATGAGCAGTTCTTC,CASNQRGGSYEQFF
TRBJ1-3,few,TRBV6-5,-,TGTGCCACCTCGGACGGATACTCTGGAAACACCATATATTTT,CATSDGYSGNTIYF
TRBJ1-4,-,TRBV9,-,TGTGCCAGCAGCCCTATCGGGCAAACGGGAGAAAAACTGTTTTTT,CASSPIGQTGEKLFF
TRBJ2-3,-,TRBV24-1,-,TGTGCCACCGGGACCCTTTATACGCAGTATTTT,CATGTLYTQYF
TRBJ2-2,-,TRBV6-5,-,TGTGCCAGCCGTCATACAAACACCGGGGAGCTGTTTTTT,CASRHTNTGELFF
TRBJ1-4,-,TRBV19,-,TGTGCCAGTAGTATCGACTCAAGGGAAAAACTGTTTTTT,CASSIDSREKLFF
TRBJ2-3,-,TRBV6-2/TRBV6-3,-,TGTGCCAGCAGTTACTCGTCCATCACAGATACGCAGTATTTT,CASSYSSITDTQYF
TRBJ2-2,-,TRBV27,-,TGTGCCAGCAGAATTATCCAGGGCAACACCGGGGAGCTGTTTTTT,CASRIIQGNTGELFF
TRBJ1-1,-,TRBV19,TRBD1,TGTGCCAGTAGTATGGGGACAGGGCGACCAACTGAAGCTTTCTTT,CASSMGTGRPTEAFF
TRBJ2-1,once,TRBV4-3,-,TGCGCCAGCAGCCAAGCTTTATCTCGGGAATCCTACAATGAGCAGTTCTTC,CASSQALSRESYNEQFF
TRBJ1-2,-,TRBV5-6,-,TGTGCCAGCAGCTTGGTTCAGGGCAGCCGGGGGGGCTACACCTTC,CASSLVQGSRGGYTF
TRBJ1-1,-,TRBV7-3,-,TGTGCCAGCAGCTTGGACCCGAACACTGAAGCTTTCTTT,CASSLDPNTEAFF
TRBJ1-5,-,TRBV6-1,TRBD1,TGTGCCAGCAGTGCGGGCAGGGGGCATTCTTTCGATAGCAATCAGCCCCAGCATTTT,CASSAGRGHSFDSNQPQHF
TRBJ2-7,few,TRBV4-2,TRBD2,TGTGCCAGCAGCCAAGAACGGGCGGGGGACTCCTACGAGCAGTACTTC,CASSQERAGDSYEQYF
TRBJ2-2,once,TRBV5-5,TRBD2,TGTGCCAGCAGCTTGGAGGCGGGAGGGGGCACCGGGGAGCTGTTTTTT,CASSLEAGGGTGELFF
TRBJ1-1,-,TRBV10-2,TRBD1,TGCGCCAGCAGTGCAGCAGGACAGGGGACTGGAGAAGCTTTCTTT,CASSAAGQGTGEAFF
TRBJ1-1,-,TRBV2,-,TGTGCCAGCAGGGGGGAAAGGAACACTGAAGCTTTCTTT,CASRGERNTEAFF
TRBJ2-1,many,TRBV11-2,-,TGTGCCAGCAGCTTATCGGGAGAGGCCTACAATGAGCAGTTCTTC,CASSLSGEAYNEQFF
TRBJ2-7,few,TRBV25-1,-,TGTGCCAGCAGTGAATTTGAGACAGGCTTGACTTACGAGCAGTACTTC,CASSEFETGLTYEQYF
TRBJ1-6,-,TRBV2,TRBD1,TGTGCCAGCAGAGCTACAGGGGAAGGATCACCCCTCCACTTT,CASRATGEGSPLHF
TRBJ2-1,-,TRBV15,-,TGTGCCACCAGCAGAGGTGCTAGCGTTATAAATGAGCAGTTCTTC,CATSRGASVINEQFF
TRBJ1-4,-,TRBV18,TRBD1,TGTGCCAGCTCACCCCCGACAGGGGGAAATGAAAAACTGTTTTTT,CASSPPTGGNEKLFF
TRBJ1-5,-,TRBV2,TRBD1,TGTGCCAGCAGGGGGACAGGGGGCCAGCCCCAGCATTTT,CASRGTGGQPQHF
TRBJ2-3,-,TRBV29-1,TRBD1,TGCAGCGTCGGTGGGACAGGGGCAGATACGCAGTATTTT,CSVGGTGADTQYF
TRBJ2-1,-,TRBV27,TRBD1,TGTGCCAGCAGTCCCCGAGGACAGGGGAGGAATGAGCAGTTCTTC,CASSPRGQGRNEQFF
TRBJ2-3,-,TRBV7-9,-,TGTGCCAGCAGCCCCCGGGGCCCAGATACGCAGTATTTT,CASSPRGPDTQYF
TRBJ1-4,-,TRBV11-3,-,TGTGCCAGCAGCTTAGCGGCGGGTGGCGGAACTAATGAAAAACTGTTTTTT,CASSLAAGGGTNEKLFF
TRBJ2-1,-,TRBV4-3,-,TGCGCCAGCTCCTGGAAGACCAATGAGCAGTTCTTC,CASSWKTNEQFF
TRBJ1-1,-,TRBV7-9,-,TGTGCCAGCAGCTTAGGTGGGGGAATGAACACTGAAGCTTTCTTT,CASSLGGGMNTEAFF
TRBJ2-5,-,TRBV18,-,TGTGCCAGCTCCCTCACCGTAACAGTTAAAGAGACCCAGTACTTC,CASSLTVTVKETQYF
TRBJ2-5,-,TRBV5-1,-,TGCGCCAGCAGCTTGGCCAGCGAGAAGACCCAGTACTTC,CASSLASEKTQYF
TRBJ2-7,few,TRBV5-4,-,TGTGCCAGCAGCTTCCCGGACAGCCCCTACGAGCAGTACTTC,CASSFPDSPYEQYF
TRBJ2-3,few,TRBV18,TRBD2,TGTGCCAGCTCACCGGGACTAGGTACAGATACGCAGTATTTT,CASSPGLGTDTQYF
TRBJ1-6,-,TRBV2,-,TGTGCCAGCAAGGGCCAAGCTTATAATTCACCCCTCCACTTT,CASKGQAYNSPLHF
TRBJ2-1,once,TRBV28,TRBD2,TGTGCCAGCAGCTCCTGGGTAGTAGGCGGGACTAGCGATACGAACTCCTACAATGAGCAGTTCTTC,CASSSWVVGGTSDTNSYNEQFF
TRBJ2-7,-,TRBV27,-,TGTGCCAGCAGTTTATCGGCGGGGGCGCGTCTCTACGAGCAGTACTTC,CASSLSAGARLYEQYF
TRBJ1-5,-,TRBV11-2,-,TGTGCCAGCAGCCGCGACAGGAGCAATCAGCCCCAGCATTTT,CASSRDRSNQPQHF
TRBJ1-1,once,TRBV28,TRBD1,TGTGCCAGCAGATACCCCGGGACAGGGATGAACACTGAAGCTTTCTTT,CASRYPGTGMNTEAFF
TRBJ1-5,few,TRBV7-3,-,TGTGCCAGCAGCCTATGGAAGGGACAGCCCCAGCATTTT,CASSLWKGQPQHF
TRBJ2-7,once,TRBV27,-,TGTGCCAGCAGTTTATCGATGGTGTCCAGGGCTTACGAGCAGTACTTC,CASSLSMVSRAYEQYF
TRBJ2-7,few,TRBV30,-,TGTGCCTGGAGGAAGGAAAGGGACGGCGAGCAGTACTTC,CAWRKERDGEQYF
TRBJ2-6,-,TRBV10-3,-,TGTGCCATCAGTGAGGGGGCCGGAGGACCCCCTGGGGCCAACGTCCTGACTTTC,CAISEGAGGPPGANVLTF
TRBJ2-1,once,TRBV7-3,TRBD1,TGTGCCAGCAGCACAGGACAGGGTTCGTCCAATGAGCAGTTCTTC,CASSTGQGSSNEQFF
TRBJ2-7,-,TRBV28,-,TGTGCCAGCAGTTTATCGGAGGTGGACGAGCAGTACTTC,CASSLSEVDEQYF
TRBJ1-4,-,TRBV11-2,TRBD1,TGTGCCAGCAGCTCAGAGGGACAGGTTAATGAAAAACTGTTTTTT,CASSSEGQVNEKLFF
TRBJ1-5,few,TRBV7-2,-,TGTGCCAGCAGCTTAAGTTATGCTGAGCCCCAGCATTTT,CASSLSYAEPQHF
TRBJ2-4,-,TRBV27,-,TGTGCCAGCAGTTTACAGGGGGGCTTAACCAAAAACATTCAGTACTTC,CASSLQGGLTKNIQYF
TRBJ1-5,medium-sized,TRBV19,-,TGTGCCAGTAGTACGCAACGCAATCAGCCCCAGCATTTT,CASSTQRNQPQHF
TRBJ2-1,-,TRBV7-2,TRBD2,TGTGCCAGCAGCTCGTCTTGGGGGGGTCGGAATGAGCAGTTCTTC,CASSSSWGGRNEQFF